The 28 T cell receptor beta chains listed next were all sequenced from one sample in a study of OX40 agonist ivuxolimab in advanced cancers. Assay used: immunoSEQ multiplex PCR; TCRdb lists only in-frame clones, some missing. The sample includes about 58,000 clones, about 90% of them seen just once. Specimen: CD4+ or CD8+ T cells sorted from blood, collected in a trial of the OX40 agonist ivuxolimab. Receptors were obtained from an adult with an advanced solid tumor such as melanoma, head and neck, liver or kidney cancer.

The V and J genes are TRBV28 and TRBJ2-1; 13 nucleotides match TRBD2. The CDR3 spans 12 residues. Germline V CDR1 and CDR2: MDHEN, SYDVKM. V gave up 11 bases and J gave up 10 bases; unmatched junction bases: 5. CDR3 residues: CAVPGLAGEQFF. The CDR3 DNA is TGTGCCGTACCGGGACTAGCGGGAGAGCAGTTCTTC.

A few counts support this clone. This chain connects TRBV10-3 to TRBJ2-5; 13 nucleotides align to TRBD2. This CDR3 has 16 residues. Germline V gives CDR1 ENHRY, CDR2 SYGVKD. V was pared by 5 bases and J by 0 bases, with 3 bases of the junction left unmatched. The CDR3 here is CAISSGTSGNQETQYF. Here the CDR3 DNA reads TGTGCCATCAGTTCCGGGACTAGCGGGAACCAAGAGACCCAGTACTTC.

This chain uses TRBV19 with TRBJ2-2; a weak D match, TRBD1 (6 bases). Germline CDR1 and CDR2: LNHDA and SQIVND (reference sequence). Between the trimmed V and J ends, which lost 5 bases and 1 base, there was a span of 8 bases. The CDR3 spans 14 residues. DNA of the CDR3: TGTGCCAGTAGTGAGGGACAGAACACCGGGGAGCTGTTTTTT. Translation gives CASSEGQNTGELFF.

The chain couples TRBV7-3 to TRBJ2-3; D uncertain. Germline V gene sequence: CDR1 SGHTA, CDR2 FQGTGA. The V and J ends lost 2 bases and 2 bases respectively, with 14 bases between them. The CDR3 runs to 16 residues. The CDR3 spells CASSLLAARNTDTQYF. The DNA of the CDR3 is TGTGCCAGCAGCTTACTGGCCGCGAGGAACACAGATACGCAGTATTTT.

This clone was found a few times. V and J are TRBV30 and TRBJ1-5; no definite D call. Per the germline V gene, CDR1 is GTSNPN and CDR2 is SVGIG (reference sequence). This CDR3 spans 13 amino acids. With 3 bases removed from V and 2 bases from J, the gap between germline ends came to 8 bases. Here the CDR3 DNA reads TGTGCCTGGAGCCAGCTGGGCAATCAGCCCCAGCATTTT. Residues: CAWSQLGNQPQHF.

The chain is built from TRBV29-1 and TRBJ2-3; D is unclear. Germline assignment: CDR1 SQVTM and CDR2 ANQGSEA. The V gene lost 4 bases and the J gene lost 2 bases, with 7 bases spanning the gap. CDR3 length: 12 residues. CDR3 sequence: CSVVATTDTQYF. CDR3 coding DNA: TGCAGCGTTGTGGCGACCACAGATACGCAGTATTTT.

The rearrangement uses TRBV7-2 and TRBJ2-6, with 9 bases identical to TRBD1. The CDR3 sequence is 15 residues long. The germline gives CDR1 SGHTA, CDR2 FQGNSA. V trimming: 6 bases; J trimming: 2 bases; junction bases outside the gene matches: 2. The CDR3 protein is CASSRQGAGANVLTF. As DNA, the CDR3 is TGTGCCAGCAGTCGACAGGGGGCTGGGGCCAACGTCCTGACTTTC.

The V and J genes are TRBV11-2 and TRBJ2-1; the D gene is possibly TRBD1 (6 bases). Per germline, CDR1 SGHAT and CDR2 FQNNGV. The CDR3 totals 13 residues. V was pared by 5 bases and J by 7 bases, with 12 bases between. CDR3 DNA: TGTGCCAGCAGCATTAACAGGGTTAATGAGCAGTTCTTC. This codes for CASSINRVNEQFF.

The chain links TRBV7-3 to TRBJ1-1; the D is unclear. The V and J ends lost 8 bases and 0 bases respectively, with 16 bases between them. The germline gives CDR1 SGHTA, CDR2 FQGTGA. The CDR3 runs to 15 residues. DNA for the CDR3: TGTGCCAGCCGCAAAGGTGGTGACCTGAACACTGAAGCTTTCTTT. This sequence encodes CASRKGGDLNTEAFF.

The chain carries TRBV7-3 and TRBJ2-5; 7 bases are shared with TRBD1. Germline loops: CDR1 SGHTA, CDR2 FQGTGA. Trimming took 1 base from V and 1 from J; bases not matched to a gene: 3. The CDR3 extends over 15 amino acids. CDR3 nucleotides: TGTGCCAGCAGCTTAATGGCAGGGGGCCAAGAGACCCAGTACTTC. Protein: CASSLMAGGQETQYF.

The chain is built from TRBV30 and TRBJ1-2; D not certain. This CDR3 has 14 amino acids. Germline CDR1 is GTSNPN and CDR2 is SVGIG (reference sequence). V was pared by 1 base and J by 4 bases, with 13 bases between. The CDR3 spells CAWSAPNAGYGYTF. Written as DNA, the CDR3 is TGTGCCTGGAGTGCCCCGAATGCCGGCTATGGCTACACCTTC.

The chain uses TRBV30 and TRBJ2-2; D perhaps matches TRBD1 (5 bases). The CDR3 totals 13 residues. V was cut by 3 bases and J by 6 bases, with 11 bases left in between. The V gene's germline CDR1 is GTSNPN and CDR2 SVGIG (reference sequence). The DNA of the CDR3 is TGTGCCTGGAGAAAGGGGTGGGCCGGGGAGCTGTTTTTT. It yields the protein CAWRKGWAGELFF.

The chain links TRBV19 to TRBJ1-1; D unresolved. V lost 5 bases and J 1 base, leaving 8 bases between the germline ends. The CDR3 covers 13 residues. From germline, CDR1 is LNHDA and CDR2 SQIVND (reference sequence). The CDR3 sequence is CASSLGPNTEAFF. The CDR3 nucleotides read TGTGCCAGTAGTTTAGGTCCGAACACTGAAGCTTTCTTT. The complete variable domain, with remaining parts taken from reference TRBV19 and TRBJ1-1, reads DGGITQSPKYLFRKEGQNVTLSCEQNLNHDAMYWYRQDPGQGLRLIYYSQIVNDFQKGDIAEGYSVSREKKESFPLTVTSAQKNPTAFYLCASSLGPNTEAFFGQGTRLTVV.

CDR3 amino acids: CASTSDRAGQPQHF. In DNA form, the CDR3 reads TGTGCCAGTACCTCGGACAGGGCTGGGCAGCCCCAGCATTTT. V usage is TRBV19 and J usage is TRBJ1-5; TRBD1 matches at 8 bases. This CDR3 is 14 amino acids long. Germline trimming cut 7 bases from V and 7 bases from J; bases unmatched to any gene: 9. Germline-derived CDR1 and CDR2 are LNHDA and SQIVND (reference sequence).

CDR3 in DNA: TGTGCCAGCAGCCAGGACCCCACAGATACGCAGTATTTT. It codes for CASSQDPTDTQYF. The chain combines TRBV4-2 with TRBJ2-3; D is uncertain. The CDR3 consists of 13 residues. The germline gives CDR1 LGHNA, CDR2 YNFKEQ. Trimming removed 3 bases from V and 2 bases from J, with 6 bases in between.

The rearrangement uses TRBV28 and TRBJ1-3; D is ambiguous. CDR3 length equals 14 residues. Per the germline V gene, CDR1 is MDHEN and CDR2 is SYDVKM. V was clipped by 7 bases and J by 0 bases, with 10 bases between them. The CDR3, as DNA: TGTGCCAGCAACTCGGAACACTCTGGAAACACCATATATTTT. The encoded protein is CASNSEHSGNTIYF.

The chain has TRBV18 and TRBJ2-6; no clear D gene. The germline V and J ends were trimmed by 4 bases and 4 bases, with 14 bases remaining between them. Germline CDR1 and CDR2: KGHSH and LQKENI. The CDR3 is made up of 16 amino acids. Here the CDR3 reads CASSRNSGTGANVLTF. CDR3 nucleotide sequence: TGTGCCAGCTCACGAAATTCTGGTACCGGGGCCAACGTCCTGACTTTC.

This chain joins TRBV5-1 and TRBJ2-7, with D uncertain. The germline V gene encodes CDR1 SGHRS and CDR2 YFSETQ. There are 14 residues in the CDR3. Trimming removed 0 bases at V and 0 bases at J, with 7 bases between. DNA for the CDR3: TGCGCCAGCAGCTTGGCCCCGAGCTCCTACGAGCAGTACTTC. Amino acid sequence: CASSLAPSSYEQYF. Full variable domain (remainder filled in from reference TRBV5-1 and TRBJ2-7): KAGVTQTPRYLIKTRGQQVTLSCSPISGHRSVSWYQQTPGQGLQFLFEYFSETQRNKGNFPGRFSGRQFSNSRSEMNVSTLELGDSALYLCASSLAPSSYEQYFGPGTRLTVT.

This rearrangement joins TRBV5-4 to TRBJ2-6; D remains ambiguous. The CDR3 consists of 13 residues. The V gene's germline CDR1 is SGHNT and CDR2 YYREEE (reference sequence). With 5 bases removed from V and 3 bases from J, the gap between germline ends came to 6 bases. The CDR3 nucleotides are TGTGCCAGCAGGGGGTTTGGGGCCAACGTCCTGACTTTC. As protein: CASRGFGANVLTF.

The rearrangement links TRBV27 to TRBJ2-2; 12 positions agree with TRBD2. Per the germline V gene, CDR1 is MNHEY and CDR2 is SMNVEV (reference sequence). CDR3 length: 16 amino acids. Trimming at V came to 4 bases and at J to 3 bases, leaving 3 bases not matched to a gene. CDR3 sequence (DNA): TGTGCCAGCAGTTGGACTAGCGGGGAGTACACCGGGGAGCTGTTTTTT. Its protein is CASSWTSGEYTGELFF.

The CDR3 loop is CASSMGQGNTGELFF. In DNA, the CDR3 is TGTGCCAGCAGTATGGGACAGGGGAACACCGGGGAGCTGTTTTTT. This chain uses TRBV6-5 with TRBJ2-2; 9 nucleotides agree with TRBD1. The CDR3 consists of 15 residues. After removal of 5 bases from V and 1 base from J, the junction contained 2 bases not matched to a gene. Germline V gene lookup returns CDR1 MNHEY and CDR2 SVGAGI.

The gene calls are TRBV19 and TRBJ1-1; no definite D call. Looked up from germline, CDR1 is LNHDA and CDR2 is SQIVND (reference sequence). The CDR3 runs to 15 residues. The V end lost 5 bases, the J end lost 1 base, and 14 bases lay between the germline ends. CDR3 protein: CASSPRTEGNTEAFF. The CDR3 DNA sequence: TGTGCCAGTAGTCCCCGGACGGAGGGGAACACTGAAGCTTTCTTT.

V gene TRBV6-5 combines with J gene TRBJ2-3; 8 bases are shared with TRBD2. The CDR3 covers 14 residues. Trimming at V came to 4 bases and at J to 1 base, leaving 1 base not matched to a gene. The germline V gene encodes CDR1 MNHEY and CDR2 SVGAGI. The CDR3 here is CASSWRGGTDTQYF. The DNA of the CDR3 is TGTGCCAGCAGTTGGCGGGGGGGCACAGATACGCAGTATTTT.

The DNA for the CDR3 is TGTGCCAGCTCACCGGGGACCGCCGATAACTATGGCTACACCTTC. It is translated as CASSPGTADNYGYTF. V usage is TRBV18 and J usage is TRBJ1-2; TRBD1 is a possible D gene (5 bases). V was trimmed by 3 bases and J by 1 base, leaving 12 bases between them. CDR1 is KGHSH, CDR2 LQKENI, per germline. The CDR3 is 15 amino acids.

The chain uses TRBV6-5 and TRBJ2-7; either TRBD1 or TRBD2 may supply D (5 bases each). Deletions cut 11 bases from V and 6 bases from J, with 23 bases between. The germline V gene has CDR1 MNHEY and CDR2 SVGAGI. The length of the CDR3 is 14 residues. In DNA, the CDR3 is TGTGCCTCGAGAGTGGGACCCGGGCCTGGCGAGCAGTACTTC. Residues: CASRVGPGPGEQYF.

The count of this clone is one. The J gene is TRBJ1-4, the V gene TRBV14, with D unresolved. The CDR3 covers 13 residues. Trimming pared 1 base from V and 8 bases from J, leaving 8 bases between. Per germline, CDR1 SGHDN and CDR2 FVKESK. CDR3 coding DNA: TGTGCCAGCAGCCAAGTAACCGGGGAAAAACTGTTTTTT. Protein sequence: CASSQVTGEKLFF.

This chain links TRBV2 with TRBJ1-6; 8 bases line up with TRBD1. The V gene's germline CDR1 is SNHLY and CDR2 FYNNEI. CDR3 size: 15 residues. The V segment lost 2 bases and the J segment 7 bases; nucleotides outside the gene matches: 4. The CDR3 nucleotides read TGTGCCAGCAGTGAACAGGACAGGGTCAATTCACCCCTCCACTTT. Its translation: CASSEQDRVNSPLHF.

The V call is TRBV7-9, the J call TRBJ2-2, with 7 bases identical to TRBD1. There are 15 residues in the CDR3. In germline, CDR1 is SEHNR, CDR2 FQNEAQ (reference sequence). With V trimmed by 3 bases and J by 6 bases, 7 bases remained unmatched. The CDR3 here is CASSLAGTVAGELFF. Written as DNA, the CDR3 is TGTGCCAGCAGCTTGGCCGGGACAGTGGCCGGGGAGCTGTTTTTT.